The clone carrying this TCR beta chain has only one observation. Antigen: not known. The data were obtained in a study of T cell responses to AZD1222 COVID-19 vaccine. The method was immunoSEQ multiplex PCR; TCRdb's version includes in-frame clones alone and lacks a portion of them. The sample gives approximately 84,000 clones, 80% to 90% of which show up once; about 10% is in the top ten. V lost 7 bases, J lost 0 bases, and 9 bases lay in between. CDR1 and CDR2 (germline): MDHEN, SYDVKM. This CDR3 region has 13 residues. Notes on the study in general: There were repertoire samples only from the period after the peak T cell response. When two AZD1222 doses had been given, Spike-specific TCR breadth and depth rose.

The V gene is TRBV28, the J gene TRBJ2-5; tentatively, D is TRBD1 or TRBD2 (5 bases each). The TCR sequence derives from an adult who received the AZD1222 COVID-19 vaccine. The sample in question was peripheral blood, obtained 28 days after the second AZD1222 dose. DNA for the CDR3: TGTGCCAGCATTGAGGGGTACCAAGAGACCCAGTACTTC. This gives the protein CASIEGYQETQYF.